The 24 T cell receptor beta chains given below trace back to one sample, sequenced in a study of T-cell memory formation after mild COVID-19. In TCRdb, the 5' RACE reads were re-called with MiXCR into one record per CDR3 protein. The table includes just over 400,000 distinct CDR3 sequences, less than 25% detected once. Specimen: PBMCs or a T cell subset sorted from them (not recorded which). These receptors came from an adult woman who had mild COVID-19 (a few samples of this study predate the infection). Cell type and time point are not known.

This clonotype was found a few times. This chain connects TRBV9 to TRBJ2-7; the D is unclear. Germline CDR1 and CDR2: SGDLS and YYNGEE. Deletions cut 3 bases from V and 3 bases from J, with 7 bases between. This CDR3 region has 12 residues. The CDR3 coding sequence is TGTGCCAGCAGCGAGAACGACTACGAGCAGTACTTC. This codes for CASSENDYEQYF.

In nucleotides, the CDR3 is TGTGCCACCAGTGATTTGGGAGGGAATGAGCAGTTCTTC. Translating gives CATSDLGGNEQFF. This rearrangement joins TRBV24-1 to TRBJ2-1, with a tentative D call TRBD2 (6 bases). Deletions cut 0 bases from V and 7 bases from J, with 6 bases between. The CDR3 spans 13 residues. Germline V gene data show CDR1 as KGHDR and CDR2 as SFDVKD.

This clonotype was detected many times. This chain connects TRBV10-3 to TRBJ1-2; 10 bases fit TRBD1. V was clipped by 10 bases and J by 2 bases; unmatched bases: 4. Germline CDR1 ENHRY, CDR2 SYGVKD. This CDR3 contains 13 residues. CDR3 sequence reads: CATGQGQNYGYTF. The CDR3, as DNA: TGTGCCACGGGACAGGGGCAGAACTATGGCTACACCTTC.

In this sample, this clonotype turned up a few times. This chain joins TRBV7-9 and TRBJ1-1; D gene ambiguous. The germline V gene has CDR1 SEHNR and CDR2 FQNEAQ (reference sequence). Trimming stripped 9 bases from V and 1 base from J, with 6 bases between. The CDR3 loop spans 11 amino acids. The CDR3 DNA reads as TGTGCCAGTTCCAAGAACACTGAAGCTTTCTTT. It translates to CASSKNTEAFF.

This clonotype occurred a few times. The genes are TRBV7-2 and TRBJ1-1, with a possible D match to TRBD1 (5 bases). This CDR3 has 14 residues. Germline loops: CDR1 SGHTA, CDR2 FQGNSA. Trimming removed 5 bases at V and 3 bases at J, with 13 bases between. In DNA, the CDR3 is TGTGCCAGCAGCCCAGGGCCCCGGGACACTGAAGCTTTCTTT. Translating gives CASSPGPRDTEAFF.

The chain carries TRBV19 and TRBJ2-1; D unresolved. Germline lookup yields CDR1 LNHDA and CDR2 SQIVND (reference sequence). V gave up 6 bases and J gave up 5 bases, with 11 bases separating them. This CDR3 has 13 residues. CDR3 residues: CASSYLIHNEQFF. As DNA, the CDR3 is TGTGCCAGTAGCTACCTTATACACAATGAGCAGTTCTTC.

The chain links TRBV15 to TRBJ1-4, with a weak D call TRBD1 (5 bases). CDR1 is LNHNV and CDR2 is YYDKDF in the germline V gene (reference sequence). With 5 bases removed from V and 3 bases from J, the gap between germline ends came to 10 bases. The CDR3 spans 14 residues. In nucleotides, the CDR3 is TGTGCCACCAGCGAGGGGCAGGCTAATGAAAAACTGTTTTTT. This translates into CATSEGQANEKLFF.

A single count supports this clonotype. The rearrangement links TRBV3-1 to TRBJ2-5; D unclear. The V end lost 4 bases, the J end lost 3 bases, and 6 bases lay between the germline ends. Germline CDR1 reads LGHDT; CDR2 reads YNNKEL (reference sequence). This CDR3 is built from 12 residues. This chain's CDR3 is CASSPIKETQYF. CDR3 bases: TGTGCCAGCAGCCCAATTAAAGAGACCCAGTACTTC.

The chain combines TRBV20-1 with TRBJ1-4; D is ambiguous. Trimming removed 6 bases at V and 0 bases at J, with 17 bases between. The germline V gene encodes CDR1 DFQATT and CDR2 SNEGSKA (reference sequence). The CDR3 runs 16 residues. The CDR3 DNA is TGCAGTGCGCTAGGATTCCCCGAAGCAACTAATGAAAAACTGTTTTTT. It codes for CSALGFPEATNEKLFF.

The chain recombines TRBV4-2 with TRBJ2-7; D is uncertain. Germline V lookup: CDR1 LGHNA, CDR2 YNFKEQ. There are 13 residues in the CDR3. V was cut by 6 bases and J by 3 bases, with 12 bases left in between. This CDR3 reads CASRILSDYEQYF. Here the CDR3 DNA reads TGTGCCAGCAGGATCCTTAGTGACTACGAGCAGTACTTC.

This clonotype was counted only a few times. CDR3 region: CASSADRIYGYTF. The CDR3 DNA follows: TGTGCCAGCAGCGCGGACAGGATCTATGGCTACACCTTC. The rearrangement joins TRBV3-1 to TRBJ1-2; 7 nucleotides match TRBD1. With 5 bases clipped from V and 4 bases from J, the junction kept 4 bases outside the gene matches. CDR3 length: 13 amino acids. Germline V gives CDR1 LGHDT, CDR2 YNNKEL (reference sequence). The full variable domain, completed using reference TRBV3-1 and TRBJ1-2, is DTAVSQTPKYLVTQMGNDKSIKCEQNLGHDTMYWYKQDSKKFLKIMFSYNNKELIINETVPNRFSPKSPDKAHLNLHINSLELGDSAVYFCASSADRIYGYTFGSGTRLTVV.

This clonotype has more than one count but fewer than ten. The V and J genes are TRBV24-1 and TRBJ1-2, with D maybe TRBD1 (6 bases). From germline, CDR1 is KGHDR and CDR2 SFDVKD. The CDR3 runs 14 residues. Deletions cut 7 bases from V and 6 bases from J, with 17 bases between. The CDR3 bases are TGTGCCACCAGCGGGACATCTCCGTTGGATGGCTACACCTTC. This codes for CATSGTSPLDGYTF.

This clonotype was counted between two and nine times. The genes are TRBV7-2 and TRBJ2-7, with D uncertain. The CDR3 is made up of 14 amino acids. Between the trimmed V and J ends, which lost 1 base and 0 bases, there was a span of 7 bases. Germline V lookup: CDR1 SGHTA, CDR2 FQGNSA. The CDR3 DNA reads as TGTGCCAGCAGCTTAGAGGGCCACTCCTACGAGCAGTACTTC. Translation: CASSLEGHSYEQYF.

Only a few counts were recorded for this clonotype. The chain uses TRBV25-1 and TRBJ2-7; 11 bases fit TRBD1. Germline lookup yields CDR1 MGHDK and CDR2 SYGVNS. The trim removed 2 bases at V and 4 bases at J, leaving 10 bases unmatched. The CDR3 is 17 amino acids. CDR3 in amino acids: CASSESRRGTGGYEQYF. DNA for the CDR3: TGTGCCAGCAGTGAAAGTCGCCGCGGGACAGGGGGTTACGAGCAGTACTTC.

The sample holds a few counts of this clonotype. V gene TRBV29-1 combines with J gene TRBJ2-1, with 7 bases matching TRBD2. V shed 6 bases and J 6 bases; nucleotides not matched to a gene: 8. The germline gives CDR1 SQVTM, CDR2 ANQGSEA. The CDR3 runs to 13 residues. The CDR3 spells CSVNLGTINEQFF. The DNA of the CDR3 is TGCAGCGTCAACCTCGGGACTATCAATGAGCAGTTCTTC.

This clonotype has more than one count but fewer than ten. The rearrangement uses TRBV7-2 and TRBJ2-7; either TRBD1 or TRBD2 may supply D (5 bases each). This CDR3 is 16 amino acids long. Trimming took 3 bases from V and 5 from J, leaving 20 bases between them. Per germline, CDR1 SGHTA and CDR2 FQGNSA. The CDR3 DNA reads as TGTGCCAGCAGCTTCCGACCCGGGACCCGAAGAGACGAGCAGTACTTC. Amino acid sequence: CASSFRPGTRRDEQYF.

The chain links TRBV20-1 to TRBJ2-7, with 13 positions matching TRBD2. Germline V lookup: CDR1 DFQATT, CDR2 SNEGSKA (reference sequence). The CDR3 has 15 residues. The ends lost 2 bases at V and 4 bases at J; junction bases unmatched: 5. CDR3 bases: TGCAGTGCTAGACCTGGGACTAGCGGGATGTACGAGCAGTACTTC. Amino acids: CSARPGTSGMYEQYF.

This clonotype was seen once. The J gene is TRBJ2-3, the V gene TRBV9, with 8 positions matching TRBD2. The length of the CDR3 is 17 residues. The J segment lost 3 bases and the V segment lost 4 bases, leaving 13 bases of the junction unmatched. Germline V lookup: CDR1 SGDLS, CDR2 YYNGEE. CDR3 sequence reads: CASSTGPRLAYTDTQYF. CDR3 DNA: TGTGCCAGCAGCACGGGCCCCAGACTAGCGTATACAGATACGCAGTATTTT.

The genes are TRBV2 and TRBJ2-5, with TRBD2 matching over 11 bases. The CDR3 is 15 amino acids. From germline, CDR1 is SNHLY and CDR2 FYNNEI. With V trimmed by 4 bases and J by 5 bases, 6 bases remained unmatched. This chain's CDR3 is CASSAGTSGAETQYF. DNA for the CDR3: TGTGCCAGCAGTGCCGGGACTAGCGGTGCTGAGACCCAGTACTTC.

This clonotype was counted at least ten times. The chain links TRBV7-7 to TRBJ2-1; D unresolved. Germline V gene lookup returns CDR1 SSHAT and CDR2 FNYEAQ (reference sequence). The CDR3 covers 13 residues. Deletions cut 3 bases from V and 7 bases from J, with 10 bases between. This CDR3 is CASSLAPRNEQFF. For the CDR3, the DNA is TGTGCCAGCAGCTTGGCACCGAGGAATGAGCAGTTCTTC.

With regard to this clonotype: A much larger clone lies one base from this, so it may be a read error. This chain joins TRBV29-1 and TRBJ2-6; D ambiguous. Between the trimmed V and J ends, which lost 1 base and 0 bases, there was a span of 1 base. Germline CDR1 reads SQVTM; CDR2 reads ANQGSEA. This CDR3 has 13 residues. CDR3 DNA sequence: TGCAGCGTTGAAGGCTCTGGGGCCAACGTCCTGACTTTC. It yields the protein CSVEGSGANVLTF.

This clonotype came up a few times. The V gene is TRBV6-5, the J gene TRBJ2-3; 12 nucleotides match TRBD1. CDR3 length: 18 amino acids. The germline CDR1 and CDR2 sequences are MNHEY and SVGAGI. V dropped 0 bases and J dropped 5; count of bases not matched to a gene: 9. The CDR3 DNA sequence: TGTGCCAGCAGTTACTCCACTGGGGGACAGGGGGCCGGAGATACGCAGTATTTT. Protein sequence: CASSYSTGGQGAGDTQYF.

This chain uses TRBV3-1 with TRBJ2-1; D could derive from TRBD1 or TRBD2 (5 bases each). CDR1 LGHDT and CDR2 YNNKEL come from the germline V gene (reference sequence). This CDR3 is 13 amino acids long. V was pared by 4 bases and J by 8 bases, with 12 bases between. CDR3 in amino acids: CASSLSRGYEQFF. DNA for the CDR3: TGTGCCAGCAGCCTCAGTCGGGGCTATGAGCAGTTCTTC.

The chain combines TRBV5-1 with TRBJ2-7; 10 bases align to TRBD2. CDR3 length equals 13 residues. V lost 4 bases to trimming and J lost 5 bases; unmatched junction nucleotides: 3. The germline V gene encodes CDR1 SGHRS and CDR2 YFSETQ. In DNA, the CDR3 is TGCGCCAGCAGCCCCGGGACTAGCGACGAGCAGTACTTC. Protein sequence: CASSPGTSDEQYF.